At least ten counts were recorded for the clone carrying this TCR beta chain. The sample is drawn from a study of human T cells and chemical hapten exposure. TCRdb reprocessed the RACE reads with MiXCR, giving one entry per CDR3 protein. The sample shows approximately 49,000 distinct CDR3 sequences, around 9% of them seen only once. Time point described: patch test 1, 2 weeks after DPC sensitization. Treatment denoted: therapeutic diphenylcyclopropenone sensitization with weekly scalp DPC. Whole blood that had not been fractionated was the source of extracted total RNA. V lost 4 bases to trimming and J lost 6 bases; unmatched junction nucleotides: 16. The CDR3 has 18 amino acids. From germline, CDR1 is MGHRA and CDR2 YSYEKL.

The chain joins TRBV4-1 to TRBJ2-7; 12 bases agree with TRBD2. The receptor was isolated from a woman between 45 and 65 years old with alopecia areata. Some clones in this sample may be carry-over from other donors' samples. This sample comprised whole blood, obtained in connection with sensitization to the hapten diphenylcyclopropenone (DPC). CDR3 residues: CASSPTLLAGGGLREQYF. The CDR3 nucleotides read TGCGCCAGCAGCCCCACGCTTCTAGCGGGAGGGGGACTACGCGAGCAGTACTTC.